These 3 T cell receptor beta chains were all obtained from the same sample, sequenced in a study of T-cell reconstitution after alpha-beta-depleted transplantation in children. Researchers prepared the TCRbeta library using unique molecular identifiers, the study reports. Using its own MiXCR run on the PCR reads, TCRdb lists one record per CDR3 protein. The sample lists more than 200,000 distinct CDR3 sequences, approximately 19% seen once, with around 45% in the top ten. The material sequenced was PBMCs, mostly from graft donor cells, taken 360 days after TCRalphabeta/CD19-depleted stem cell transplant. The source of these receptors is a male patient aged 2 to 10 who had a stem cell transplant for acute lymphoblastic leukemia, so the T cells may come from the graft donor.

This clonotype came up a few times. The rearrangement uses TRBV4-2 and TRBJ1-1; tentatively, D is TRBD1 (5 bases). There are 13 residues in the CDR3. Between the trimmed V and J ends, which lost 7 bases and 5 bases, there was a span of 14 bases. CDR1 is LGHNA and CDR2 is YNFKEQ in the germline V gene. The CDR3 coding sequence is TGTGCCAGCAATGGGGGAGTAAGGACTGAAGCTTTCTTT. Protein sequence: CASNGGVRTEAFF.

This clonotype occurred many times. The CDR3 coding sequence is TGTGCCAGCAGCCCCAGGACTGAGTACCAAGAGACCCAGTACTTC. Translating gives CASSPRTEYQETQYF. J is TRBJ2-5 and V is TRBV11-2; D is possibly TRBD2 (5 bases). The CDR3 is 15 amino acids. Per the germline V gene, CDR1 is SGHAT and CDR2 is FQNNGV. Deletions cut 5 bases from V and 0 bases from J, with 13 bases between.

This clonotype was picked up many times. This chain connects TRBV6-1 to TRBJ1-2, with a possible D match to TRBD1 (6 bases). CDR3 length equals 13 residues. Trimming left V 2 bases short and J 13 bases short, with 17 bases between. CDR1 is MNHNS and CDR2 is SASEGT in the germline V gene. This CDR3 is CASSERGAVARTF. DNA for the CDR3: TGTGCCAGCAGTGAAAGGGGGGCGGTGGCGCGCACCTTC.